This T cell receptor beta chain was captured in a study of blood T cell repertoires in COVID-19. Study-level background: The cDNA or gDNA used as material had been derived from T cells, B-cell-depleted T cells, or PBMCs.

In the original analysis: Amplification from reference gene primers served as the basis for estimated nucleated cell counts. The table came from immunoSEQ multiplex PCR; TCRdb's copy has only in-frame clones and leaves some out. V, J and clone size derive from that table, while D and trimming were established from the DNA sequence. The sample consists of over 150,000 clones, roughly nine tenths of them appearing once. Trimming shortened V by 2 bases and J by 4 bases, and 14 bases separated the two germline ends. Germline V gives CDR1 SGHTA, CDR2 FQGNSA. The CDR3 sequence is 15 residues long. The count of this clone is one.

The sequenced material came from peripheral blood. The chain links TRBV7-2 to TRBJ1-2, with D possibly TRBD1 on 5 matching bases. This TCR was recovered from a man between 65 and 85 years old with active or convalescent COVID-19. The CDR3 nucleotides read TGTGCCAGCAGCTTATCGACAGCTCAGGGCTATGGCTACACCTTC. Encoded protein: CASSLSTAQGYGYTF.